This TCR beta chain was sequenced in a study of blood T cell repertoires in COVID-19. Overall study context: Donors in the United States, Italy and Spain gave samples during acute or convalescent COVID-19. T cells, B-cell-depleted T cells, or PBMCs provided the cDNA or gDNA that served as material.

The V gene's germline CDR1 is LNHNV and CDR2 YYDKDF (reference sequence). The length of the CDR3 is 16 residues. V lost 2 bases to trimming and J lost 7 bases; unmatched junction nucleotides: 10. The authors' processing: Researchers report that nucleated cell counts were estimated from reference gene primer amplification. Only in-frame clones appear in the TCRdb table, and some are missing; sequencing was by immunoSEQ multiplex PCR. The D gene and trimming were derived from the DNA, and the V and J assignments and clone size from that table. Found here are about 100,000 clones, 65% to 80% of them singletons; the top ten hold 20% to 25%.

Sequencing was performed on peripheral blood. This clonotype originated in a man aged 70 or older with active or convalescent COVID-19. The V and J genes are TRBV15 and TRBJ2-1, with 8 bases fitting TRBD2. The DNA of the CDR3 is TGTGCCACCAGCAGAACCGGGACTAGAAGCTGGAATGAGCAGTTCTTC. This translates into CATSRTGTRSWNEQFF.